This T cell receptor beta chain was sequenced in a study of radiation and T cells in renal cell carcinoma (TCRdb year 2020). Some background on the complete study: In total, 53 samples underwent TCR beta sequencing: approximately 26 tumors plus 27 peripheral blood samples. In the approximately 53 samples combined, 4,016,671 unique CDR3 nucleotide sequences were found, encoding approximately 2,800,000 unique CDR3 amino acid sequences. The final blood draw took place at 4 weeks after radiation, the same time as nephrectomy.

TCR beta libraries were generated from genomic DNA with the immunoSEQ kit, following the manufacturer's recommendations. To prepare libraries, a first multiplex PCR with proprietary primers was run, followed by a second PCR that added unique barcodes, and a bead cleanup was done after each round. A kit-provided positive control reaction and a negative control reaction were included in every sample batch. The final libraries underwent checking on an Agilent 4200 TapeStation D1000 ScreenTape, volumetric pooling, and quantification by qPCR. Sequencing was performed on an Illumina NextSeq500 with a MidOutput 150-cycle cartridge, and 156 Read1 and 15 Index1 cycles were run with kit custom primers. The pooled library was loaded at 0.75 to 1 pM, and roughly 20% PhiX control was spiked in. The paper's data handling went like this. The vendor-processed data were analyzed in R, and a clonotype was defined as all T cells that share the same CDR3 nucleotide sequence. For clone abundance analyses, frequencies were normalized to the 10,000 most abundant clones per sample. Public T cell clones, which averaged fewer than five per sample, were excluded before analysis. Tumor-enriched clonotypes and baseline blood-enriched clonotypes were defined as those with an abundance difference of at least 32-fold between compartments. A beta-binomial differential abundance model was used to identify clonotypes that expanded or contracted between blood time points. Tumor-blood repertoire similarity was measured with the Baroni-Urbani and Buser coefficient, and groups were compared using two-tailed Wilcoxon tests in R. The immuneACCESS repertoire file appears here via TCRdb, limited to in-frame rearrangements. These files lack a portion of the clones; in checked studies, under half of the deficit traces to unresolved V genes, and the cause of the others is not known. V, J and clone size are those of that table, while D and trimming were read from the DNA. Recorded for this sample are roughly 80,000 clones; approximately 82% of them occurred a single time. The ten top clones hold about 2.5% of the sample.

The CDR3 runs 15 residues from the cysteine to the phenylalanine. Of all the DNA, just the CDR3 is kept, 45 bases in frame from base 1. V is clipped by 7 bases and J by 0 bases, and the sequence between their germline boundaries is 15 bases long. For CDR1 and CDR2, the germline V gene (reference sequence) lists LNHDA and SQIVND. As to this clone: It lacks a known antigen. Qualities for individual bases were not recorded, and no much larger clone is one base off.

What the authors observed across the whole study: An increase in top tumor clonotypes in blood was observed from baseline to 2 weeks post-radiation, followed by contraction by 4 weeks, which was taken to suggest transient expansion of tumor-resident clones. Because pretreatment tumor biopsies were not available, the study could not determine whether clonotypes were already present within the tumor at baseline. Because the trial had a single-armed design, the trial could not examine how radiation dose or scheduling affected the TCR repertoire. Changes in the blood repertoire were not tracked past 4 weeks after treatment.

The time point label here, explained by the study, means: blood 4 weeks post-SBRT, at nephrectomy. The sample's treatment or condition, from its label and the paper: 15 Gy SBRT to primary tumor, nephrectomy 4 weeks later. The samples were drawn from a clinical trial, where primary renal cell carcinomas were treated with 15 Gy of stereotactic body radiation therapy and then removed by nephrectomy 4 weeks afterward. To follow tumor-enriched clonotypes, peripheral blood was collected serially from radiation-treated patients at baseline and again at 2 weeks and 4 weeks after SBRT. Every patient had renal cell carcinoma of clear cell pathology. The QIAamp DNA Blood Mini Kit (Qiagen) was used to prepare genomic DNA for TCR sequencing. The analyses included only samples that passed all quality control checks.

The rearrangement joined TRBV19 to TRBJ1-1, with no D gene named confidently. The sequence was collected from a woman in her fifties or sixties with renal cell carcinoma. The source was blood, collected from a patient whose treatment included radiotherapy and nephrectomy. The CDR3 loop reads CASKSAAGLNTEAFF. The nucleotides read TGTGCCAGTAAATCGGCAGCCGGATTGAACACTGAAGCTTTCTTT.